The next 14 T cell receptor beta chains were all read from a single sample in a study of cytomegalovirus exposure and HLA in healthy donors. A multiplex PCR was run with 60 Vbeta primers and 13 Jbeta primers. This table comes from immunoSEQ multiplex PCR, and its TCRdb copy is limited to in-frame clones, with some not included. Altogether roughly 160,000 clones are present, 75% being singletons, with the ten largest covering around 7.7%. The material sequenced was PBMCs. These receptors were taken from a woman between 40 and 55 years old in good health and CMV-seropositive.

The chain carries TRBV7-2 and TRBJ2-3, with D maybe TRBD1 (5 bases). V gave up 1 base and J gave up 2 bases, with 16 bases separating them. Germline V lookup: CDR1 SGHTA, CDR2 FQGNSA. There are 17 residues in the CDR3. The CDR3: CASSLVNLGQYTDTQYF. The CDR3 DNA reads TGTGCCAGCAGCTTAGTGAATTTGGGGCAGTACACAGATACGCAGTATTTT.

There are a few counts of this clone. This chain uses TRBV9 with TRBJ1-1; D is uncertain. The CDR3 covers 12 residues. Germline V CDR1 and CDR2: SGDLS, YYNGEE. Trimming pared 6 bases from V and 5 bases from J, leaving 11 bases between. CDR3 loop: CASNRGGTEAFF. In nucleotides, the CDR3 is TGTGCCAGCAATCGAGGAGGGACTGAAGCTTTCTTT.

V usage is TRBV2 and J usage is TRBJ1-2; the match to TRBD1 covers 7 bases. V shed 7 bases and J 4 bases; nucleotides not matched to a gene: 9. In germline, CDR1 is SNHLY, CDR2 FYNNEI. The CDR3 length is 14 residues. CDR3 in DNA: TGTGCCAGCATGGGACAGAGAAACGCCTATGGCTACACCTTC. Translated: CASMGQRNAYGYTF.

The chain is built from TRBV6-6 and TRBJ2-2; possible D gene TRBD1, 5 bases. V lost 2 bases, J lost 7 bases, and 14 bases lay in between. This CDR3 region has 15 residues. Germline V lookup: CDR1 MNHNY, CDR2 SVGAGI (reference sequence). The CDR3 coding sequence is TGTGCCAGCAGTTACCCAAGCGTGGGGCACGGGGAGCTGTTTTTT. Translating it yields CASSYPSVGHGELFF.

Points on this clone: Sequence at one end of the junction differs from germline and may be a read error. The chain links TRBV30 to TRBJ1-4; D is ambiguous. The germline gives CDR1 GTSNPN, CDR2 SVGIG (reference sequence). CDR3 length: 11 residues. The CDR3 here is CAWSVLAITEF. In DNA, the CDR3 is TGTGCCTGGAGTGTACTAGCCATCACGGAGTTT. Supplemented by reference TRBV30 and TRBJ1-4, the full variable domain reads SQTIHQWPATLVQPVGSPLSLECTVEGTSNPNLYWYRQAAGRGLQLLFYSVGIGQISSEVPQNLSASRPQDRQFILSSKKLLLSDSGFYLCAWSVLAITEFGSGTQLSVL.

The chain uses TRBV6-1 and TRBJ1-4; weak D call: TRBD1 (6 bases). Germline CDR1 MNHNS, CDR2 SASEGT. V lost 4 bases and J lost 8, with 17 bases in between. This CDR3 spans 15 amino acids. CDR3 in DNA: TGTGCCAGCAGTGGAGGGAGGGGAGGACAGGAAAAACTGTTTTTT. It encodes CASSGGRGGQEKLFF.

This chain joins TRBV6-5 and TRBJ1-5; TRBD1 matches 7 bases. Germline V gene sequence: CDR1 MNHEY, CDR2 SVGAGI. The junction had 6 bases not matched to a gene; V was cut back by 0 bases and J by 7 bases. There are 15 residues in the CDR3. This CDR3 is CASSYSRTGGQPQHF. CDR3 in DNA: TGTGCCAGCAGTTACTCGCGGACAGGAGGCCAGCCCCAGCATTTT.

A few counts support this clone. The gene calls are TRBV25-1 and TRBJ1-2, with TRBD1 matching over 8 bases. The CDR3 is made up of 15 amino acids. CDR1 and CDR2 (germline): MGHDK, SYGVNS. J lost 8 bases, V lost 0 bases, and 8 bases had no gene match. In DNA, the CDR3 is TGTGCCAGCAGTGAATATAAGACGACAGGGGAAGGCTACACCTTC. It yields the protein CASSEYKTTGEGYTF.

The rearrangement uses TRBV12-5 and TRBJ1-5; D not certain. Trimming stripped 5 bases from V and 5 bases from J, with 7 bases between. Germline CDR1 is LGHNT and CDR2 is FRNRAP. The length of the CDR3 is 12 residues. The CDR3 protein is CASGEADQPQHF. The CDR3 nucleotides are TGTGCTAGTGGTGAGGCTGATCAGCCCCAGCATTTT.

The rearrangement uses TRBV15 and TRBJ2-5; 10 nucleotides line up with TRBD1. The V gene end was trimmed by 5 bases and the J gene end by 3 bases; junction bases not matched to a gene: 6. The germline V gene has CDR1 LNHNV and CDR2 YYDKDF (reference sequence). CDR3 length equals 15 residues. CDR3 DNA sequence: TGTGCCACCAGCCTTGGAGGGACAGGGGAAGAGACCCAGTACTTC. Its translation is CATSLGGTGEETQYF.

The chain recombines TRBV18 with TRBJ1-1; D ambiguous. Deletions cut 3 bases from V and 1 base from J, with 15 bases between. Germline CDR1 reads KGHSH; CDR2 reads LQKENI. The CDR3 length is 16 residues. The DNA for the CDR3 is TGTGCCAGCTCACCTCAGAGGCTCCGAAAGAACACTGAAGCTTTCTTT. It translates to CASSPQRLRKNTEAFF.

The chain recombines TRBV6-5 with TRBJ2-1; 12 bases are shared with TRBD1. V shed 5 bases, J shed 8 bases, and the junction held 7 bases outside the gene matches. This CDR3 has 15 amino acids. In germline, CDR1 is MNHEY, CDR2 SVGAGI. CDR3 sequence: CASSTGTGGRDEQFF. CDR3 in DNA: TGTGCCAGCAGTACCGGGACAGGGGGCAGGGATGAGCAGTTCTTC.

As concerns this clone: Other nucleotide sequences in the sample specify the same CDR3. J is TRBJ1-2 and V is TRBV19; 8 bases align to TRBD1. The CDR3 runs to 13 residues. Germline CDR1 and CDR2: LNHDA and SQIVND (reference sequence). The V and J ends lost 2 bases and 6 bases, in that order; junction bases with no gene match: 2. The CDR3 nucleotides read TGTGCCAGTAGTATACGGACAGGGAATGGCTACACCTTC. Protein product: CASSIRTGNGYTF.

The chain has TRBV5-1 and TRBJ1-4; TRBD1 matches at 7 bases. The CDR3 totals 15 residues. V lost 4 bases and J lost 3; bases outside the gene matches: 6. Germline V gene lookup returns CDR1 SGHRS and CDR2 YFSETQ. As DNA, the CDR3 is TGCGCCAGCAGCCCCCCGGGACAGTCTAATGAAAAACTGTTTTTT. The encoded protein is CASSPPGQSNEKLFF.